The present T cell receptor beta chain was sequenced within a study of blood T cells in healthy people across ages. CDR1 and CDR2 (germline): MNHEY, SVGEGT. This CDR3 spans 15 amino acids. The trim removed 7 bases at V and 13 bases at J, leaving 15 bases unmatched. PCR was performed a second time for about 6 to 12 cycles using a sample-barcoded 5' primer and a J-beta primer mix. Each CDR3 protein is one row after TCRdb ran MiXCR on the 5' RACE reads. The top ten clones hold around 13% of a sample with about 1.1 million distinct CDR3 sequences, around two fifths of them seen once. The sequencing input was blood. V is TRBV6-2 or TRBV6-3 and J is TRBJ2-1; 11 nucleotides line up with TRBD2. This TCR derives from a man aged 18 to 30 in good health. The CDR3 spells CASTRLAGRKETQFF. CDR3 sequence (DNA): TGTGCCAGCACCCGACTAGCGGGGAGGAAAGAGACCCAGTTCTTC.